Below, 10 T cell receptor beta chains from the same sample are listed, as sequenced in a study of T cell clonotyping in hematopoietic cell transplantation. TCRdb's copy holds only in-frame clones and misses some; the assay was immunoSEQ multiplex PCR. The sample carries 4,200 or so clones, about 18% recorded once. The sequences come from peripheral blood mononuclear cells, collected 30 days after allogeneic stem cell transplant. The receptors derive from a male patient in his fifties who had an allogeneic stem cell transplant from a related donor, so the T cells may come from the graft donor. Some clones in this sample may be carry-over from other donors' samples.

There are a few counts of this clone. This chain's CDR3 is CASSTKTGKYQETQYF. CDR3 bases: TGTGCCAGCAGCACAAAGACAGGGAAGTACCAAGAGACCCAGTACTTC. V gene TRBV9 combines with J gene TRBJ2-5, with 7 bases fitting TRBD1. There are 16 residues in the CDR3. The V gene end was trimmed by 4 bases and the J gene end by 0 bases; junction bases not matched to a gene: 9. CDR1 and CDR2 from the germline V gene are SGDLS and YYNGEE.

This clone was seen more than once but under ten times. The V call is TRBV4-3, the J call TRBJ2-7; maybe TRBD2 (5 bases). Trimming took off 0 bases at V and 0 bases at J, with 9 bases between the two ends. This CDR3 spans 15 amino acids. Germline-derived CDR1 and CDR2 are LGHNA and YSLEER. As DNA, the CDR3 is TGCGCCAGCAGCCAAGAGATGGGGAGCTCCTACGAGCAGTACTTC. This codes for CASSQEMGSSYEQYF.

The rearrangement joins TRBV30 to TRBJ1-3; D remains unclear. With the DNA end fitting TRBJ2-2 better, the J assignment may be wrong. Germline V gene lookup returns CDR1 GTSNPN and CDR2 SVGIG (reference sequence). The CDR3 contains 14 residues. The CDR3 bases are TGTGCCTGGAATGTTTATGGGCACACCGGGGAGCTGTTTTTT. As protein: CAWNVYGHTGELFF.

V gene TRBV6-1 combines with J gene TRBJ1-2; D may be TRBD1 (5 bases). The germline V gene encodes CDR1 MNHNS and CDR2 SASEGT. The CDR3 is made up of 17 amino acids. Trimming removed 1 base from V and 0 bases from J, with 15 bases in between. The CDR3 loop is CASSEETGHPSNYGYTF. CDR3 coding DNA: TGTGCCAGCAGTGAAGAAACAGGACACCCGTCTAACTATGGCTACACCTTC.

Written as DNA, the CDR3 is TGTGCCAGCAGCTTCGGGTTCGTCCTGACTTTC. Translation: CASSFGFVLTF. The chain recombines TRBV5-6 with TRBJ2-6, with D unclear. Germline lookup yields CDR1 SGHDT and CDR2 YYEEEE. With 2 bases removed from V and 12 bases from J, the gap between germline ends came to 6 bases. The CDR3 is 11 amino acids. The full variable domain, in which reference TRBV5-6 and TRBJ2-6 provide the parts outside the CDR3, is DAGVTQSPTHLIKTRGQQVTLRCSPKSGHDTVSWYQQALGQGPQFIFQYYEEEERQRGNFPDRFSGHQFPNYSSELNVNALLLGDSALYLCASSFGFVLTFGAGSRLTVL.

The CDR3 bases are TGTGCCAGCAGCCAAGATCTTGGGAGTGAAAAACTGTTTTTT. Its translation is CASSQDLGSEKLFF. The V and J genes are TRBV14 and TRBJ1-4; D is unresolved. V lost 0 bases to trimming and J lost 7 bases, with 9 bases between them. This CDR3 contains 14 residues. The V gene's germline CDR1 is SGHDN and CDR2 FVKESK. The variable domain in full, with the rest retrieved from reference TRBV14 and TRBJ1-4, is EAGVTQFPSHSVIEKGQTVTLRCDPISGHDNLYWYRRVMGKEIKFLLHFVKESKQDESGMPNNRFLAERTGGTYSTLKVQPAELEDSGVYFCASSQDLGSEKLFFGSGTQLSVL.

This clone appeared a few times. V is TRBV6-6 and J is TRBJ2-7, with D uncertain. Between the trimmed V and J ends, which lost 0 bases and 2 bases, there was a span of 2 bases. This CDR3 comprises 12 residues. Germline CDR1 MNHNY, CDR2 SVGAGI (reference sequence). CDR3 in amino acids: CASSYSPYEQYF. The CDR3 region has the DNA TGTGCCAGCAGTTACTCTCCCTACGAGCAGTACTTC.

The genes are TRBV6-5 and TRBJ1-2; unclear D gene. Germline CDR1 reads MNHEY; CDR2 reads SVGAGI. The CDR3 loop spans 11 amino acids. The V end was cut by 9 bases, the J end by 4 bases, with 9 bases between. CDR3 bases: TGTGCCAGTGTTGGTCCCTATGGCTACACCTTC. Its protein product is CASVGPYGYTF.

This clone was seen a few times. The chain combines TRBV30 with TRBJ1-2, with D tentatively TRBD1 (5 bases). V shed 3 bases and J shed 5 bases, with 10 bases lying between them. Looked up from germline, CDR1 is GTSNPN and CDR2 is SVGIG (reference sequence). The CDR3 contains 12 residues. CDR3 region: CAWSRGGYGYTF. The DNA for the CDR3 is TGTGCCTGGAGCCGGGGGGGATATGGCTACACCTTC.

To note about this clone: Sequence at one end of the junction differs from germline and may be a read error. This chain's CDR3 is CAWTETNYSYTF. CDR3 bases: TGTGCCTGGACAGAAACTAACTATAGCTACACCTTC. The chain is built from TRBV30 and TRBJ1-2; unclear D gene. The CDR3 spans 12 residues. Germline V CDR1 and CDR2: GTSNPN, SVGIG (reference sequence). Together with reference TRBV30 and TRBJ1-2, the CDR3 gives the full variable domain: SQTIHQWPATLVQPVGSPLSLECTVEGTSNPNLYWYRQAAGRGLQLLFYSVGIGQISSEVPQNLSASRPQDRQFILSSKKLLLSDSGFYLCAWTETNYSYTFGSGTRLTVV.